This record concerns one T cell receptor beta chain sequence. These data are taken from a study of blood T cell repertoires in COVID-19. CDR1 LGHDT and CDR2 YNNKEL come from the germline V gene (reference sequence). There are 15 residues in the CDR3. The ends were cut back, 2 bases at V and 9 bases at J, with 14 bases in the middle. The assay was immunoSEQ multiplex PCR, and TCRdb's table has in-frame clones only and misses some. This table holds under 250,000 clones, 84% found once. The genes are TRBV3-1 (or the pseudogene TRBV3-2) and TRBJ1-6; D uncertain. The receptor's source is a woman aged 50 to 65 with active or convalescent COVID-19. The specimen was peripheral blood. The CDR3 DNA is TGTGCCAGCAGCCAAAATAGCGTTAATGGTTCACCCCTCCACTTT. Protein sequence: CASSQNSVNGSPLHF.